This TCR beta chain comes out of a study of a mutant IDH1 vaccine in newly diagnosed glioma. Looking at the study overall: Vaccines were begun 4-6 weeks after radiotherapy alone, or with temozolomide cycles.

On this clone: Its antigen is as yet unknown.

Specified time point: week 23, last vaccination. A single vaccine dose contained 300 ug of mutant IDH1 20-mer peptide, and topical imiquimod was used with it. Every donor had a new WHO grade 3 or 4 astrocytoma that was IDH1-mutant, with loss of nuclear ATRX. This table comes from immunoSEQ multiplex PCR, and its TCRdb copy is limited to in-frame clones, with some not included. The sample holds roughly 43,000 clones, roughly 83% seen once. The material was PBMCs, obtained from a glioma patient whose treatment included an IDH1 peptide vaccine. The receptor was isolated from a woman younger than 35 with glioma. Some clones in this sample may be carry-over from other donors' samples.

CDR3 in DNA: TGTGCCAGCTCCCATGACAGCGCTGCTAATGAAAAACTGTTTTTT. Its translation: CASSHDSAANEKLFF. The V and J genes are TRBV18 and TRBJ1-4, with TRBD1 as a possible D gene (5 bases). This CDR3 is 15 amino acids long. The germline gives CDR1 KGHSH, CDR2 LQKENI. Trimming stripped 6 bases from V and 3 bases from J, with 14 bases between.